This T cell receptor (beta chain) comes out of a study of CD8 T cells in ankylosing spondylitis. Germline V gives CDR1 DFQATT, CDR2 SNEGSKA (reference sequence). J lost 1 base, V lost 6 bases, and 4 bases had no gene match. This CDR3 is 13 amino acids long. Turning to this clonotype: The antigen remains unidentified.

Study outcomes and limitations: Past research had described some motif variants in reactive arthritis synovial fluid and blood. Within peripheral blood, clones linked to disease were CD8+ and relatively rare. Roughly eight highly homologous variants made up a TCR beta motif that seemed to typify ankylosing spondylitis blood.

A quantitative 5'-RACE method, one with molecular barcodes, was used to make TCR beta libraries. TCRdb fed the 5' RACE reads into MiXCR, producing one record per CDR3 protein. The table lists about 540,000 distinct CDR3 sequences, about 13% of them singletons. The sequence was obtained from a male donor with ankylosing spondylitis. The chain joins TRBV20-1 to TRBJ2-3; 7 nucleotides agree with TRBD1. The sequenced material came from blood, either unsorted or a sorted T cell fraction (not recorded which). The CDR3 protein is CSATGVGTDTQYF. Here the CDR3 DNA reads TGCAGTGCCACAGGGGTTGGCACAGATACGCAGTATTTT.